Below, one T cell receptor (beta chain) is given with its context. The target antigen is unknown. Before the COVID-19 pandemic, during about 2011-2018, CD4+ T cells were taken from unexposed donors. Isolation of CD4+ T cells took place after less than 11 days in culture. The data stem from a study of CD4 T cells in relation to SARS-CoV-2 and coronaviruses. For the study at large: TCR beta CDR3s were sequenced after approximately ten-day antigen culture of PBMCs.

The CDR3 contains 12 residues. V dropped 6 bases and J dropped 1 base, with 10 bases sitting between them. Germline values: CDR1 GTSNPN, CDR2 SVGIG (reference sequence). The repertoire was sequenced with immunoSEQ multiplex PCR; TCRdb's copy has only in-frame clones and lacks some. The repertoire has 25,000 to 30,000 clones, over 60% of them found once; the top ten carry more than 9%. What was sequenced was CD4+ T cells from PBMCs, cultured in vitro. The TCR originated in a human donor in good health. The chain joins TRBV30 to TRBJ2-7, with D hard to call. CDR3 loop: CACGRISYEQYF. The DNA of the CDR3 is TGTGCCTGCGGTCGGATTTCCTACGAGCAGTACTTC.